The source of this T cell receptor (beta chain) is a study of blood T cell repertoires in COVID-19. As for the study in general: Sources were T cells, B-cell-depleted T cells, or PBMCs; the material itself was cDNA or gDNA.

The germline gives CDR1 KGHSH, CDR2 LQKENI. V was cut by 4 bases and J by 1 base, with 7 bases left in between. This CDR3 has 13 amino acids. The repertoire was sequenced with immunoSEQ multiplex PCR; TCRdb's copy has only in-frame clones and lacks some. The sample yields a few hundred thousand clones, 89% seen once. Material: peripheral blood. The receptor was isolated from a woman aged 40 to 50 who had recovered from COVID-19. The rearrangement uses TRBV18 and TRBJ1-1, with unresolved D. CDR3 nucleotides: TGTGCCAGCTCACAAAGCAAGAACACTGAAGCTTTCTTT. Amino acid sequence: CASSQSKNTEAFF.